This T cell receptor beta chain emerged from a study of CXCR4 blockade with PD-1 therapy in pancreatic cancer. Data came from immunoSEQ multiplex PCR; TCRdb stores just in-frame clones and leaves some out. The sample lists 420 or so clones; around 66% were seen once. The sample was tumor tissue, taken before culture. Receptor source: a human donor with pancreatic ductal adenocarcinoma.

This clone was counted only a few times. The V gene is TRBV6-8, the J gene TRBJ2-5; TRBD2 aligns across 7 bases. The CDR3 sequence is 15 residues long. Germline lookup yields CDR1 MNHGY and CDR2 SAAAGT. Trimming cost V 10 bases and J 5 bases; bases outside gene matches: 16. CDR3 protein: CATNRPGLPVETQYF. The CDR3 coding sequence is TGTGCCACTAACCGCCCGGGACTACCGGTGGAGACCCAGTACTTC.